This entry lists 25 T cell receptor beta chains sequenced from one sample in a study of blood T cell repertoires in COVID-19. Sequencing was performed with immunoSEQ multiplex PCR; in TCRdb, only in-frame clones are kept and a portion is missing. In the table there are 100,000 to 150,000 clones, about 79% of which are singletons. Sequenced sample: peripheral blood. These receptors were taken from a woman in her 50s with acute or convalescent COVID-19.

The V gene is TRBV19, the J gene TRBJ1-5; D not certain. Between the trimmed V and J ends, which lost 7 bases and 0 bases, there was a span of 10 bases. The germline CDR1 and CDR2 sequences are LNHDA and SQIVND (reference sequence). The CDR3 is made up of 14 amino acids. The CDR3, as DNA: TGTGCCAGTACGGGTCCGTCTAGCAATCAGCCCCAGCATTTT. Encoded protein: CASTGPSSNQPQHF.

This clone has just a few counts. This chain uses TRBV7-2 with TRBJ2-7; D uncertain. The germline V gene encodes CDR1 SGHTA and CDR2 FQGNSA. This CDR3 region has 14 residues. Deletions cut 5 bases from V and 2 bases from J, with 13 bases between. CDR3 loop: CASSNYLTPYEQYF. Here the CDR3 DNA reads TGTGCCAGCAGCAATTACCTAACCCCCTACGAGCAGTACTTC.

This sequence joins TRBV6-5 and TRBJ1-3, with TRBD1 matching over 8 bases. CDR1 is MNHEY, CDR2 SVGAGI, per germline. The J segment lost 2 bases and the V segment lost 11 bases, leaving 8 bases of the junction unmatched. There are 14 residues in the CDR3. The CDR3 sequence: CAGSTGVTGNTIYF. CDR3 sequence (DNA): TGTGCCGGATCGACAGGGGTCACTGGAAACACCATATATTTT.

This chain uses TRBV2 with TRBJ1-2; maybe TRBD1 (5 bases). The CDR3 loop spans 16 amino acids. CDR1 SNHLY and CDR2 FYNNEI come from the germline V gene. V lost 4 bases and J lost 8, with 23 bases in between. The CDR3 bases are TGTGCCAGCAGTGCATCCATAGGGTCCACGGGGGAAGGCTACACCTTC. Protein: CASSASIGSTGEGYTF. The variable domain in full, with the rest retrieved from reference TRBV2 and TRBJ1-2, is EPEVTQTPSHQVTQMGQEVILRCVPISNHLYFYWYRQILGQKVEFLVSFYNNEISEKSEIFDDQFSVERPDGSNFTLKIRSTKLEDSAMYFCASSASIGSTGEGYTFGSGTRLTVV.

This clone was seen more than once but under ten times. The genes are TRBV9 and TRBJ2-2, with 10 bases fitting TRBD2. CDR1 and CDR2 (germline): SGDLS, YYNGEE. After removal of 4 bases from V and 4 bases from J, the junction contained 7 bases not matched to a gene. CDR3 length equals 16 residues. Here the CDR3 DNA reads TGTGCCAGCAGCACTCTAGCGGGGGAGGGCACCGGGGAGCTGTTTTTT. This codes for CASSTLAGEGTGELFF.

The table lists this clone with a few counts. This rearrangement joins TRBV5-4 to TRBJ1-1; tentative D call: TRBD1 (5 bases). The CDR3 is 13 residues long. Per the germline V gene, CDR1 is SGHNT and CDR2 is YYREEE (reference sequence). Trimming removed 5 bases from V and 5 bases from J, with 13 bases in between. The CDR3 sequence is CASSITGLTEAFF. In DNA, the CDR3 is TGTGCCAGCAGTATCACAGGCCTTACTGAAGCTTTCTTT.

This clone was seen only once. The chain recombines TRBV6-5 with TRBJ2-7, with TRBD1 identical over 8 bases. Germline V gives CDR1 MNHEY, CDR2 SVGAGI. The length of the CDR3 is 14 residues. Losses at the gene ends were 6 bases for V and 3 bases for J; bases not matched to a gene: 7. DNA for the CDR3: TGTGCCAGCAGGGGAGGACAGGGAGGCTACGAGCAGTACTTC. Translated, it gives CASRGGQGGYEQYF.

J is TRBJ2-7 and V is TRBV14; D is possibly TRBD2 (6 bases). V gave up 0 bases and J gave up 1 base, with 13 bases separating them. The germline V gene has CDR1 SGHDN and CDR2 FVKESK. The CDR3 extends over 16 amino acids. CDR3 coding DNA: TGTGCCAGCAGCCAAGATAGGAGGGTAGGTTCCTACGAGCAGTACTTC. Amino acids: CASSQDRRVGSYEQYF.

This sequence joins TRBV15 and TRBJ1-3, with 8 bases fitting TRBD1. The CDR3 has 13 residues. Trimming removed 7 bases from V and 4 bases from J; junction bases left unmatched: 3. The V gene's germline CDR1 is LNHNV and CDR2 YYDKDF (reference sequence). CDR3 coding DNA: TGTGCCACCACCCGGGACAGGGGAAACACCATATATTTT. The encoded protein is CATTRDRGNTIYF.

The chain recombines TRBV24-1 with TRBJ2-1; 8 nucleotides line up with TRBD2. The germline V gene has CDR1 KGHDR and CDR2 SFDVKD. After removal of 2 bases from V and 2 bases from J, the junction contained 1 base not matched to a gene. The CDR3 length is 15 residues. The CDR3 region has the DNA TGTGCCACCAGTGATTCGGGGGGGGCCTACAATGAGCAGTTCTTC. It specifies CATSDSGGAYNEQFF.

V is TRBV30 and J is TRBJ1-5; D gene ambiguous. The CDR3 consists of 16 residues. The germline V gene has CDR1 GTSNPN and CDR2 SVGIG (reference sequence). V lost 2 bases, J lost 5 bases, and 19 bases lay in between. The CDR3 is CAWSRTTHFGDQPQHF. The CDR3 nucleotides are TGTGCCTGGAGTCGAACTACCCACTTCGGAGATCAGCCCCAGCATTTT.

The chain combines TRBV19 with TRBJ1-3, with a possible D match to TRBD1 (5 bases). Trimming took 5 bases from V and 4 from J, leaving 9 bases between them. CDR3 length: 13 residues. Per germline, CDR1 LNHDA and CDR2 SQIVND (reference sequence). CDR3 amino acids: CASSLQGGNTIYF. The CDR3 bases are TGTGCCAGTAGTCTCCAGGGAGGAAACACCATATATTTT.

In this sample, this clone turned up once. J is TRBJ2-1 and V is TRBV4-1; D is uncertain. In germline, CDR1 is MGHRA, CDR2 YSYEKL. The V end lost 7 bases, the J end lost 0 bases, and 13 bases lay between the germline ends. The CDR3 is 15 residues long. The CDR3 coding sequence is TGCGCCAGCACCACTCCGGAGAGCTCCTACAATGAGCAGTTCTTC. Translating gives CASTTPESSYNEQFF.

This chain uses TRBV7-3 with TRBJ1-6, with D possibly being TRBD1 (5 bases). Germline CDR1 and CDR2: SGHTA and FQGTGA. The CDR3 extends over 15 amino acids. V was cut by 3 bases and J by 7 bases, with 13 bases left in between. CDR3 residues: CASSLGPGLNSPLHF. In DNA form, the CDR3 reads TGTGCCAGCAGCTTGGGGCCGGGCTTAAATTCACCCCTCCACTTT.

V and J are TRBV5-6 and TRBJ2-4, with a tentative D call TRBD1 (6 bases). CDR3 length: 17 amino acids. V was cut by 0 bases and J by 0 bases, with 13 bases left in between. The germline gives CDR1 SGHDT, CDR2 YYEEEE. CDR3 in amino acids: CASSLGQGNLAKNIQYF. As DNA, the CDR3 is TGTGCCAGCAGCTTGGGGCAGGGGAACCTAGCCAAAAACATTCAGTACTTC.

The V call is TRBV6-5, the J call TRBJ1-1; 8 bases are shared with TRBD1. Germline V CDR1 and CDR2: MNHEY, SVGAGI. After removal of 6 bases from V and 3 bases from J, the junction contained 6 bases not matched to a gene. The CDR3 length is 14 residues. CDR3 protein: CASRAGGPYTEAFF. The CDR3 region has the DNA TGTGCCAGCAGAGCAGGGGGCCCTTACACTGAAGCTTTCTTT.

The genes are TRBV5-8 and TRBJ2-5, with D tentatively TRBD2 (6 bases). The V and J ends lost 3 bases and 0 bases respectively, with 12 bases between them. The CDR3 is 15 residues long. The germline CDR1 and CDR2 sequences are SGHTS and YDEGEE. The CDR3 bases are TGTGCCAGCAGCTCGGGACGGGACTACCAAGAGACCCAGTACTTC. Protein product: CASSSGRDYQETQYF.

This clone appeared a few times. This chain connects TRBV6-4 to TRBJ2-3, with 9 nucleotides matching TRBD1. The CDR3 runs to 15 residues. From germline, CDR1 is MRHNA and CDR2 SNTAGT. J was trimmed by 1 base and V by 2 bases; bases with no gene match: 1. The CDR3 nucleotides read TGTGCCAGCAGTGACCGGACAGGGGGCACAGATACGCAGTATTTT. Translation gives CASSDRTGGTDTQYF.

This chain's CDR3 is CASSQDTGGAGGRYEQYF. The DNA for the CDR3 is TGCGCCAGCAGCCAAGATACGGGGGGAGCGGGGGGGAGATACGAGCAGTACTTC. The rearrangement links TRBV4-1 to TRBJ2-7; 10 bases are shared with TRBD2. CDR3 length: 18 residues. Germline V lookup: CDR1 MGHRA, CDR2 YSYEKL. The junction had 12 bases not matched to a gene; V was cut back by 0 bases and J by 4 bases.

J is TRBJ2-6 and V is TRBV27; no clear D gene. Germline CDR1 and CDR2: MNHEY and SMNVEV (reference sequence). The V end lost 5 bases, the J end lost 1 base, and 9 bases lay between the germline ends. CDR3 size: 15 residues. This CDR3 is CASSPLPSGANVLTF. The DNA of the CDR3 is TGTGCCAGCAGTCCGCTACCATCTGGGGCCAACGTCCTGACTTTC.

The rearrangement uses TRBV27 and TRBJ1-6; D is undetermined. Trimming shortened V by 5 bases and J by 2 bases, and 13 bases separated the two germline ends. Germline V CDR1 and CDR2: MNHEY, SMNVEV (reference sequence). This CDR3 contains 16 residues. This CDR3 is CASSPIGSTYNSPLHF. The CDR3 coding sequence is TGTGCCAGCAGTCCCATAGGGAGCACCTATAATTCACCCCTCCACTTT.

The V call is TRBV18, the J call TRBJ2-7, with a weak D call TRBD1 (6 bases). Trimming took 1 base from V and 0 from J, leaving 13 bases between them. The germline V gene encodes CDR1 KGHSH and CDR2 LQKENI. CDR3 size: 16 residues. The CDR3: CASSPRRTEDSYEQYF. The CDR3 DNA sequence: TGTGCCAGCTCACCACGACGGACAGAGGACTCCTACGAGCAGTACTTC. The entire variable domain, with the rest obtained from reference TRBV18 and TRBJ2-7, is as follows: NAGVMQNPRHLVRRRGQEARLRCSPMKGHSHVYWYRQLPEEGLKFMVYLQKENIIDESGMPKERFSAEFPKEGPSILRIQQVVRGDSAAYFCASSPRRTEDSYEQYFGPGTRLTVT.

This clone was picked up many times. V and J are TRBV5-1 and TRBJ2-7; 7 nucleotides align to TRBD1. The germline V gene encodes CDR1 SGHRS and CDR2 YFSETQ. J lost 3 bases, V lost 3 bases, and 3 bases had no gene match. This CDR3 is 13 amino acids long. CDR3 amino acids: CASSSAGGYEQYF. As DNA, the CDR3 is TGCGCCAGCAGCTCTGCAGGGGGCTACGAGCAGTACTTC.

The chain links TRBV27 to TRBJ1-6; 9 bases are shared with TRBD1. Trimming at V came to 4 bases and at J to 5 bases, leaving 6 bases not matched to a gene. Per germline, CDR1 MNHEY and CDR2 SMNVEV (reference sequence). CDR3 length: 16 residues. In DNA, the CDR3 is TGTGCCAGCAGTTCCCTGGACAGGGGACATAATTCACCCCTCCACTTT. Protein: CASSSLDRGHNSPLHF.

The genes are TRBV28 and TRBJ2-1, with 7 bases identical to TRBD1. The germline V gene encodes CDR1 MDHEN and CDR2 SYDVKM. The J segment lost 6 bases and the V segment lost 5 bases, leaving 7 bases of the junction unmatched. There are 14 residues in the CDR3. This chain's CDR3 is CASSLPTGFNEQFF. The CDR3 bases are TGTGCCAGCAGTCTACCGACAGGGTTCAATGAGCAGTTCTTC.